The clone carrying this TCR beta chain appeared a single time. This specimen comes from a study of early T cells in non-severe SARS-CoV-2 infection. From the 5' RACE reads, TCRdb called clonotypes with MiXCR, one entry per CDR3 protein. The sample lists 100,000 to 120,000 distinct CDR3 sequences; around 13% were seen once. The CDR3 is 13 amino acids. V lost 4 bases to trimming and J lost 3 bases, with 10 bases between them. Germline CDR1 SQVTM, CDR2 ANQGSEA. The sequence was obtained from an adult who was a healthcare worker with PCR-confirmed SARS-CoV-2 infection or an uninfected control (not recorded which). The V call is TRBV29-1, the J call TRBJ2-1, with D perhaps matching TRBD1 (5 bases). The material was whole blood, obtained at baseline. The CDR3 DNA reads TGCAGCGTTGTTTTCAGGGTCTACAATGAGCAGTTCTTC. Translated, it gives CSVVFRVYNEQFF.